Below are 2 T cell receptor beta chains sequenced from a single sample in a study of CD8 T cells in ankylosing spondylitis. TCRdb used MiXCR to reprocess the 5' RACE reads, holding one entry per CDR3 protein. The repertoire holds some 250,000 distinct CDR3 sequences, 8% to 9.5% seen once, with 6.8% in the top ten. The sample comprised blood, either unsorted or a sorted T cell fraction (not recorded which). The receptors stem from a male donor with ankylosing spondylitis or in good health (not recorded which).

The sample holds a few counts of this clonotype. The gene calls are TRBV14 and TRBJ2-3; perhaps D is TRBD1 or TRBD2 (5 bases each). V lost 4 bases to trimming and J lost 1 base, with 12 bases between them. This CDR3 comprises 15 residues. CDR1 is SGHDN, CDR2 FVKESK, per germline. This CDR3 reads CASSRDLRGTDTQYF. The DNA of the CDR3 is TGTGCCAGCAGCCGGGACCTAAGAGGCACAGATACGCAGTATTTT.

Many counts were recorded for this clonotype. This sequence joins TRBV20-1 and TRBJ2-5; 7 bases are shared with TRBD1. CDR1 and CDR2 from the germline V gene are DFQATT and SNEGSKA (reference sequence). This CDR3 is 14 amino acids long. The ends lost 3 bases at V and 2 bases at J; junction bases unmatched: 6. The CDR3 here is CSASRGQLQETQYF. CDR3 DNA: TGCAGTGCTAGTCGGGGACAGCTACAAGAGACCCAGTACTTC.